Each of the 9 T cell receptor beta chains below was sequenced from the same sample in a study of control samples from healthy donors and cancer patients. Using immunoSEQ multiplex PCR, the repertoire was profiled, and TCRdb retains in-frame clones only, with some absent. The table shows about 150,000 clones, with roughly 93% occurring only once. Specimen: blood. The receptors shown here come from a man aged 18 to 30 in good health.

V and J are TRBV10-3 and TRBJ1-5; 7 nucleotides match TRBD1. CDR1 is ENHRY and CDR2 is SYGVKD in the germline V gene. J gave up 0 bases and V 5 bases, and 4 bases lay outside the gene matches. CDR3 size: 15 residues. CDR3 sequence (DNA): TGTGCCATCAGTCCGACAGGGATTAGCAATCAGCCCCAGCATTTT. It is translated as CAISPTGISNQPQHF.

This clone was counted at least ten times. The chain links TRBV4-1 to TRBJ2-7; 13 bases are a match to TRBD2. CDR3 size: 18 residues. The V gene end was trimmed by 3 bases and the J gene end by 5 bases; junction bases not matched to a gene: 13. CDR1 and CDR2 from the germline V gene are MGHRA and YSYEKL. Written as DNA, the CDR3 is TGCGCCAGCAGCCACCCCGGGACTAGCGGGGAGCCCCTAGACGAGCAGTACTTC. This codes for CASSHPGTSGEPLDEQYF.

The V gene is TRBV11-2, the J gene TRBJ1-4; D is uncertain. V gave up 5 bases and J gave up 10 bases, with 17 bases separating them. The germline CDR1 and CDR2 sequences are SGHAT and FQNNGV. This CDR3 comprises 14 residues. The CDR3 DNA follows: TGTGCCAGCAGCACCTTGGAACCGCCGGGAAAACTGTTTTTT. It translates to CASSTLEPPGKLFF.

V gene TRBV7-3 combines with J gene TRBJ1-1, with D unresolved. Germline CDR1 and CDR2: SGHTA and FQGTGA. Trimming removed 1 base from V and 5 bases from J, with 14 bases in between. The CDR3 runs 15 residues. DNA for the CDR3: TGTGCCAGCAGCTTAATTCGGCAGGCTTGGACTGAAGCTTTCTTT. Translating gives CASSLIRQAWTEAFF.

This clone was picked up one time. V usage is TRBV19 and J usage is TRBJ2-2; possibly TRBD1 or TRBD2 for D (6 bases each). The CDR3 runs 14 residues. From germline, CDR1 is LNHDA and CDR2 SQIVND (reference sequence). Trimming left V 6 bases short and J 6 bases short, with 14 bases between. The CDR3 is CASSLRGAPGELFF. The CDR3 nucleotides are TGTGCCAGTAGCCTTAGGGGGGCCCCCGGGGAGCTGTTTTTT.

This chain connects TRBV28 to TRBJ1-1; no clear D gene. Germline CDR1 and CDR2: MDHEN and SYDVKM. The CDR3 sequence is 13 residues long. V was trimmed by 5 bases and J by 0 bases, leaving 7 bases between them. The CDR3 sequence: CASSGQLNTEAFF. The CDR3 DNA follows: TGTGCCAGCAGTGGGCAGTTGAACACTGAAGCTTTCTTT. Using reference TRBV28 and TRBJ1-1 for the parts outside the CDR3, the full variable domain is DVKVTQSSRYLVKRTGEKVFLECVQDMDHENMFWYRQDPGLGLRLIYFSYDVKMKEKGDIPEGYSVSREKKERFSLILESASTNQTSMYLCASSGQLNTEAFFGQGTRLTVV.

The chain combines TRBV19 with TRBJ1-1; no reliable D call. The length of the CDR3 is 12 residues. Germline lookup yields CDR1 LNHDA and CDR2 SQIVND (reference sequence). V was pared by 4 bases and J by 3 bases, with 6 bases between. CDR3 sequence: CASSNGDTEAFF. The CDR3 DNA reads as TGTGCCAGTAGTAACGGGGACACTGAAGCTTTCTTT.

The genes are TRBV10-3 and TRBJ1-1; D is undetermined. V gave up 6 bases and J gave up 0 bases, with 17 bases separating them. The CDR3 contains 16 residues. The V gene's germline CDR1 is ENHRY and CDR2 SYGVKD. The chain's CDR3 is CAIRRVGSNMNTEAFF. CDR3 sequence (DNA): TGTGCCATCAGAAGAGTTGGCAGTAACATGAACACTGAAGCTTTCTTT.

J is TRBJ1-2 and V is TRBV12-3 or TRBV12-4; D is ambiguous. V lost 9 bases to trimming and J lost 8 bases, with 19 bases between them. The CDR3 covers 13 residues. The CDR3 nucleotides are TGTGCCAGTACCATCTCGGGAGAAGGAGGCTACACCTTC. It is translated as CASTISGEGGYTF.